The sequence of this T cell receptor beta chain was determined in a study of tumor-infiltrating lymphocytes in primary liver carcinoma. Study background: The patients included men and women who were aged 30 to 69 years. Stage T1-T3 N0M0 tumors spanned 4.2 to 10 cm.

With 500 ng total RNA as template and a constant-region primer, TCR beta cDNA was made. Sequencing libraries for TCR beta derived from three nested multiplex PCR rounds that used slightly modified ARM-PCR. In the first two PCR rounds, TRBV1-TRBV30 forward primers were paired with a C-beta reverse primer, and each round lasted about 9 cycles. MiXCR, applied by TCRdb to the multiplex PCR reads, yields one record per CDR3 protein. In the table there are about 200,000 distinct CDR3 sequences, around three fifths of which are singletons. This clonotype was counted a few times. The authors took blood RNA from unsorted whole blood and also extracted germline DNA. Deletions cut 0 bases from V and 2 bases from J, with 8 bases between. CDR1 is SGHAT, CDR2 FQNNGV, per germline. The CDR3 totals 14 residues.

Sequenced sample: peripheral blood. V gene TRBV11-2 combines with J gene TRBJ2-7; D remains unclear. This sequence originates from a woman aged 60 to 75 with primary liver carcinoma and hepatitis B virus infection. CDR3 nucleotide sequence: TGTGCCAGCAGCTTAGATGGAGTTGCCTACGAGCAGTACTTC. Residues: CASSLDGVAYEQYF.